This TCR beta chain comes out of a study of cytomegalovirus exposure and HLA in healthy donors. Study information: Later analysis reported that the 130 or so validation repertoires shared the platform of the roughly 680 first-cohort repertoires. Study results and limitations: Reports indicated that the classifier achieved high specificity and sensitivity in diagnosing cytomegalovirus status. In vitro, three CMV-associated chains proved specific for CMV antigens.

In its sample, this clone was seen a few times. Its antigen remains unidentified. Donors were drawn from the approximately 120-subject validation cohort, separate from the roughly 700-subject first cohort. Sequencing was performed with immunoSEQ multiplex PCR; in TCRdb, only in-frame clones are kept and a portion is missing. The sample shows some 290,000 clones, roughly 86% of them seen only once. This clonotype originated in a man younger than 45 in good health and CMV-seronegative. The sequenced sample was PBMCs.

This CDR3 is CASMPGTGIYGYTF. CDR3 bases: TGTGCCAGCATGCCAGGAACGGGGATCTATGGCTACACCTTC. V usage is TRBV2 and J usage is TRBJ1-2; D unclear. CDR3 size: 14 residues. The V gene's germline CDR1 is SNHLY and CDR2 FYNNEI. Trimming stripped 7 bases from V and 4 bases from J, with 16 bases between.